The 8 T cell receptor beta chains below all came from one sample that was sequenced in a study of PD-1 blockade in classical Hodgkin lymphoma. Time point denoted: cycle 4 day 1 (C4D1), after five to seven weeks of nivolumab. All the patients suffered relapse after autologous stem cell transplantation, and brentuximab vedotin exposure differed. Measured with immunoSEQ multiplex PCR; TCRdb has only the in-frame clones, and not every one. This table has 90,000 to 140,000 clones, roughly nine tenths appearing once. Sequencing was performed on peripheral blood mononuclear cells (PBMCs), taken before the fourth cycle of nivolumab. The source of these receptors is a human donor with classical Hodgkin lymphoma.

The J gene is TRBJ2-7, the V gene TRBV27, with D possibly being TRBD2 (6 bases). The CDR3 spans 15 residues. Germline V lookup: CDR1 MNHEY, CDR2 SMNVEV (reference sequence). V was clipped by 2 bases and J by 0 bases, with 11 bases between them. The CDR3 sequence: CASSLGGGNSYEQYF. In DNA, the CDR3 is TGTGCCAGCAGTTTAGGCGGCGGGAACTCCTACGAGCAGTACTTC.

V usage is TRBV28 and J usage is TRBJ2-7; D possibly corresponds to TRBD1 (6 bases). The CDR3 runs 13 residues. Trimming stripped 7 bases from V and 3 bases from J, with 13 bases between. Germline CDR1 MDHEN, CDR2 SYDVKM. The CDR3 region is CASNAQGRYEQYF. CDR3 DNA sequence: TGTGCCAGCAATGCCCAGGGGCGCTACGAGCAGTACTTC.

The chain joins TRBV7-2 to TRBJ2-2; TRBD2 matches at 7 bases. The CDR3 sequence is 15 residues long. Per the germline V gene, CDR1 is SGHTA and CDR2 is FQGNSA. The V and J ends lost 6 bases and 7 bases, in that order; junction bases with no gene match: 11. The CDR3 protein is CASRPDSGSSGELFF. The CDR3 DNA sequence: TGTGCCAGCAGGCCGGATAGCGGGTCGAGCGGGGAGCTGTTTTTT.

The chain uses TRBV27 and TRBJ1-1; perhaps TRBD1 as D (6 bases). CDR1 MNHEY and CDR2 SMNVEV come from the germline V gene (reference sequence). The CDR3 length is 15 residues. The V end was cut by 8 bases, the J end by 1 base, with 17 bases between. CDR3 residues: CASRPNRAANTEAFF. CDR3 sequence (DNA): TGTGCCAGCCGTCCTAACAGGGCGGCGAACACTGAAGCTTTCTTT.

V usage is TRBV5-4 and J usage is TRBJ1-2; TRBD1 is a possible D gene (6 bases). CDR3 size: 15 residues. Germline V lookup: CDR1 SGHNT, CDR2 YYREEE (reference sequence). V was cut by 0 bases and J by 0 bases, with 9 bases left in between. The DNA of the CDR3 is TGTGCCAGCAGCTTGGATCCAGGGGCTAACTATGGCTACACCTTC. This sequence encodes CASSLDPGANYGYTF.

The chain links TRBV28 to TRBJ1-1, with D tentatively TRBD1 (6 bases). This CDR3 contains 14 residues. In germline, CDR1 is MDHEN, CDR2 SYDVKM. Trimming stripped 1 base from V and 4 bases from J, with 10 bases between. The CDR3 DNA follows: TGTGCCAGCAGTTTATCTGGGGGCGTCACTGAAGCTTTCTTT. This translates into CASSLSGGVTEAFF.

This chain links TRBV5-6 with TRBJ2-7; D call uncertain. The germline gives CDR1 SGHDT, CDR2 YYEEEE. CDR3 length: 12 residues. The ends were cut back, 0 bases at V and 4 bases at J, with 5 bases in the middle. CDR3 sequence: CASSLANYEQYF. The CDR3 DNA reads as TGTGCCAGCAGCTTGGCCAATTACGAGCAGTACTTC.

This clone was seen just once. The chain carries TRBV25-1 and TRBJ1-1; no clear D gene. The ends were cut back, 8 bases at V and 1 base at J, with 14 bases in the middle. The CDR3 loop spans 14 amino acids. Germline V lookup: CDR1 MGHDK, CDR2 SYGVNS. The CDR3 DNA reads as TGTGCCAGCGGGGAGGAACGGAAGAACACTGAAGCTTTCTTT. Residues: CASGEERKNTEAFF.